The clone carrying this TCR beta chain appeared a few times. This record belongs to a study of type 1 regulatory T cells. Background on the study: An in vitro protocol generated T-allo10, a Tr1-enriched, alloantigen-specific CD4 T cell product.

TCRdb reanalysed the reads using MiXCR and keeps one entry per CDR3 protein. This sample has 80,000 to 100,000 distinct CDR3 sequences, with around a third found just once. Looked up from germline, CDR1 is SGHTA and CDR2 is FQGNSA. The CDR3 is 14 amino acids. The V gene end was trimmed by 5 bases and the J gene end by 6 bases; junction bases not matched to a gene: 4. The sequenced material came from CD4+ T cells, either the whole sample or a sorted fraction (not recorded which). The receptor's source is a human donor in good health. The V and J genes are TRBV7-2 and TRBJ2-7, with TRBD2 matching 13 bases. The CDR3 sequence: CASSGLAGEGEQYF. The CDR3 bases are TGTGCCAGCAGCGGACTAGCGGGAGAGGGCGAGCAGTACTTC.